Listed below are T cell receptor beta chains from one sample, sequenced in a study of blood T cell repertoires in COVID-19. The repertoire was sequenced with immunoSEQ multiplex PCR; TCRdb's copy has only in-frame clones and lacks some. The table records about 250,000 clones, approximately 85% of them present only once. The specimen was PBMCs or T cells enriched from blood (not recorded which). These receptor sequences come from a woman aged 30 to 39 who had recovered from COVID-19. Each CDR3 is given with its conserved first and last residue. The D gene is left open where the match is weak. Expanded clones get a size class; other rows say once, few or many, or leave the size out.

>TRBV7-2|TRBJ2-7|-|TRBD2
TGTGCCAGCAGCTCTACTAGCGTAAGACCCTACGAGCAGTACTTC
CASSSTSVRPYEQYF
>TRBV24-1|TRBJ1-2|-|-
TGTGCCACCAGTGCTCTGACGGGGAATAACTATGGCTACACCTTC
CATSALTGNNYGYTF
>TRBV6-2/TRBV6-3|TRBJ1-1|-|-
TGTGCCAGCAGTACCTTTAGGGGCTACTACACTGAAGCTTTCTTT
CASSTFRGYYTEAFF
>TRBV5-1|TRBJ1-1|-|TRBD1
TGCGCCAGCAGCTGGGACAGGGTTTCTGAAGCTTTCTTT
CASSWDRVSEAFF
>TRBV29-1|TRBJ2-1|few|-
TGCAGCTCCTTAATCATGGGGGCGAATGAGCAGTTCTTC
CSSLIMGANEQFF
>TRBV18|TRBJ1-5|-|-
TGTGCCAGCTCGCCTCAGGATCAGCCCCAGCATTTT
CASSPQDQPQHF
>TRBV7-2|TRBJ2-1|-|-
TGTGCCAGCGTGCCGTCTGCAGGGGACTCCTACAATGAGCAGTTCTTC
CASVPSAGDSYNEQFF
>TRBV9|TRBJ2-5|-|-
TGTGCCAGCAGCGCCCAGGGGGGAGGCGAGACCCAGTACTTC
CASSAQGGGETQYF
>TRBV7-2|TRBJ2-1|-|TRBD2
TGTGCCAGCAGCTCCACAGGATTGGCGGGGGGCAATGAGCAGTTCTTC
CASSSTGLAGGNEQFF
>TRBV19|TRBJ1-1|few|TRBD1
TGTGCCAGTATTCCCAACAGGGGGCCAAGGCGGAACACTGAAGCTTTCTTT
CASIPNRGPRRNTEAFF
>TRBV6-5|TRBJ1-2|-|-
TGTGCCAGCAGCGGAAGTCCACGGGGGTATGGCTACACCTTC
CASSGSPRGYGYTF
>TRBV6-5|TRBJ1-2|-|-
TGTGCCAGCGTGGGCGGGGGAGGCTATGGCTACACCTTC
CASVGGGGYGYTF
>TRBV27|TRBJ2-1|-|-
TGTGCCAGCAGGGGGGCTGTGGGCGACTCCTACAATGAGCAGTTCTTC
CASRGAVGDSYNEQFF
>TRBV6-1|TRBJ2-1|-|TRBD1
TGTGCCAGCAGTGCCTCGACAGGGATAGGGTACAATGAGCAGTTCTTC
CASSASTGIGYNEQFF
>TRBV30|TRBJ1-5|-|-
TGTGCCTGGTCAGGCGATAGCAATCAGCCCCAGCATTTT
CAWSGDSNQPQHF